The TCR beta chain described here comes from a study of T cell clusters in autoimmune cytopenias. Study information: The median distinct TRB clonotype count was under 3,000 per sample, from a median approximately 52,000 reads.

TRB amplification used approximately 0.25 ug of peripheral blood genomic DNA. In germline, CDR1 is SGHDT, CDR2 YYEEEE. CDR3 size: 16 residues. One tube held mixed TRB-A and TRB-B primer pools for touch-down PCR. TCRdb re-called the multiplex PCR reads, yielding one record per CDR3 amino acid sequence without DNA. This table holds roughly 8,000 distinct CDR3 sequences. The rearrangement links TRBV5-6 to TRBJ2-1; TCRdb's assignment of TRBD1 cannot be checked, as there is no DNA. Material for sequencing was peripheral blood. The clonotype comes from a human donor with an autoimmune cytopenia or autoimmune hepatitis (not recorded which). CDR3 loop: CASSFPGQGLYNEQFF.